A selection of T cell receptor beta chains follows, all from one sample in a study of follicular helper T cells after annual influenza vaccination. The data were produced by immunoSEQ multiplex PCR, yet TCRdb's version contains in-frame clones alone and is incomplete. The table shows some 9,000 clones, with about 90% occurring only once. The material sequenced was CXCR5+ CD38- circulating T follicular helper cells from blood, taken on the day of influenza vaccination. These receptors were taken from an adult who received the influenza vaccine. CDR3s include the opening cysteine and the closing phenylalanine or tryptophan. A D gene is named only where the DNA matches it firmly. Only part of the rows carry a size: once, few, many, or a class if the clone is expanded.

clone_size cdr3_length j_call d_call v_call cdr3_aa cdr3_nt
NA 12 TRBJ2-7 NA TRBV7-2 CASSFQRYEQYF TGTGCCAGCAGCTTCCAACGCTACGAGCAGTACTTC
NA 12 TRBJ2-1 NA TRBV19 CASSNYRNEQFF TGTGCCAGTAGTAACTACAGGAATGAGCAGTTCTTC
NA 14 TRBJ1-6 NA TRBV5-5 CASTRDTNNSPLHF TGTGCCAGCACCCGGGACACTAATAATTCACCCCTCCACTTT
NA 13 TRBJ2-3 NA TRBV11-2 CASSLGAADTQYF TGTGCCAGCAGCTTAGGTGCTGCAGATACGCAGTATTTT
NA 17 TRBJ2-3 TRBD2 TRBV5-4 CASSSKTSGGPTDTQYF TGTGCCAGCAGCTCGAAGACTAGCGGGGGACCCACAGATACGCAGTATTTT
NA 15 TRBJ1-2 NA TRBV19 CATTQGSGGSDGYTF TGTGCCACTACTCAGGGATCTGGTGGATCTGATGGCTACACCTTC
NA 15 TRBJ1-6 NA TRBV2 CASSEANSLTSPLHF TGTGCCAGCAGTGAAGCGAATTCTTTAACGTCACCCCTCCACTTT
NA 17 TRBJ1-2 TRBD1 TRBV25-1 CASSENFGRGRVGGYTF TGTGCCAGCAGTGAAAACTTTGGGAGGGGGCGAGTCGGTGGCTACACCTTC
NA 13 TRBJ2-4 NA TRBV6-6 CASSYSRENIQYF TGTGCCAGCAGTTACTCCAGGGAGAACATTCAGTACTTC
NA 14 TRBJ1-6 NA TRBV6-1 CASARSDPGSPLHF TGTGCCAGCGCCCGGTCGGACCCGGGTTCACCCCTCCACTTT
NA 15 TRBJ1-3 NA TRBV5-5 CASSVTGTSGNTIYF TGTGCCAGCAGCGTTACAGGGACCTCTGGAAACACCATATATTTT
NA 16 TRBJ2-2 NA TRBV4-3 CASSQERDSNTGELFF TGCGCCAGCAGCCAAGAACGGGACTCAAACACCGGGGAGCTGTTTTTT
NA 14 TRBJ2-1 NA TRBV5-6 CASSPQTVYNEQFF TGTGCCAGCAGCCCCCAGACAGTTTACAATGAGCAGTTCTTC
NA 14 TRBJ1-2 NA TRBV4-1 CASSQDSAGYGYTF TGCGCCAGCAGCCAAGATTCGGCGGGCTATGGCTACACCTTC
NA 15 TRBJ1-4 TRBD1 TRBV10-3 CAISEGPDRGEKLFF TGTGCCATCAGTGAGGGGCCGGACAGGGGCGAAAAACTGTTTTTT
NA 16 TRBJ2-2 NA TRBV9 CASSPRRVKVSGELFF TGTGCCAGCAGCCCCCGACGGGTCAAAGTTAGCGGGGAGCTGTTTTTT
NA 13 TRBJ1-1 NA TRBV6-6 CASRSDGTSEAFF TGTGCCAGCAGATCCGACGGAACGTCTGAAGCTTTCTTT
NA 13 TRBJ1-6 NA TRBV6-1 CASQNSYNSPLHF TGTGCCAGCCAGAACTCCTATAATTCACCCCTCCACTTT
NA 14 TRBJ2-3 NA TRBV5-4 CASRRDQSTDTQYF TGTGCCAGTCGGAGGGATCAGAGCACAGATACGCAGTATTTT
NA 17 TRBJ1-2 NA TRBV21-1 CASSKELQARQLSGYTF TGTGCCAGCAGCAAAGAGCTTCAGGCCCGACAGTTAAGTGGCTACACCTTC
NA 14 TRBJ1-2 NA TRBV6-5 CASTEGGAGYGYTF TGTGCCAGCACCGAGGGGGGGGCCGGCTATGGCTACACCTTC
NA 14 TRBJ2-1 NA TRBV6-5 CASKARQVRNEQFF TGTGCCAGCAAGGCACGACAGGTTCGGAATGAGCAGTTCTTC
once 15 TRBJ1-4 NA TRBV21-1 CASTVLRGTDEKLFF TGTGCCAGCACCGTACTGCGTGGGACAGATGAAAAACTGTTTTTT
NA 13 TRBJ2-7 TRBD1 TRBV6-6 CASSTGTGKKQYF TGTGCCAGCAGTACCGGGACAGGAAAAAAGCAGTACTTC
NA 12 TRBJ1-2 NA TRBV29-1 CSVEDFLSGYTF TGCAGCGTTGAGGACTTCCTTTCGGGCTACACCTTC
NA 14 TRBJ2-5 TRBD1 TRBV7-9 CASSFGTGLETQYF TGTGCCAGCAGCTTCGGGACAGGGCTAGAGACCCAGTACTTC
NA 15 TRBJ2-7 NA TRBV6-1 CASSEVLKGGNEQYF TGTGCCAGCAGTGAAGTTCTCAAGGGGGGGAACGAGCAGTACTTC
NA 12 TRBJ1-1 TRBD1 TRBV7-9 CASQRQGTEAFF TGTGCCAGCCAAAGACAGGGCACTGAAGCTTTCTTT
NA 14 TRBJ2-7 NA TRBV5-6 CASSLGPISGEQYF TGTGCCAGCAGCTTGGGACCTATTTCGGGCGAGCAGTACTTC
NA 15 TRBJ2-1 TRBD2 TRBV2 CASARRGGDYNEQFF TGTGCCAGCGCCCGCCGGGGGGGCGACTACAATGAGCAGTTCTTC
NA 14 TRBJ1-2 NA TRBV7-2 CASSSDNRVGRYTF TGTGCCAGCAGCTCCGATAACAGGGTGGGTCGCTACACCTTC
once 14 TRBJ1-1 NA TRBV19 CATTPSTVSPEAFF TGTGCCACTACACCCTCGACTGTTTCCCCAGAAGCTTTCTTT
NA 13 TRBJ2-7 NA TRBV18 CASTQGIEAGQYF TGTGCCAGCACCCAGGGGATAGAGGCTGGGCAGTACTTC
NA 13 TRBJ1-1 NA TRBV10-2 CASSDPGRREAFF TGCGCCAGCAGTGACCCGGGACGTCGTGAAGCTTTCTTT
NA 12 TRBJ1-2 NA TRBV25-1 CASTREGYGYTF TGTGCCAGCACCCGGGAGGGATATGGCTACACCTTC
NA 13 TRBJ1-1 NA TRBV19 CASRRQPHTEAFF TGTGCCAGTAGAAGGCAGCCTCACACTGAAGCTTTCTTT
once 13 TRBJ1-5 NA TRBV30 CAWSVRPDQPQHF TGTGCCTGGAGTGTACGCCCGGATCAGCCCCAGCATTTT
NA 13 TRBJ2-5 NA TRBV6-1 CASSEEWQETQYF TGTGCCAGCAGTGAAGAATGGCAAGAGACCCAGTACTTC
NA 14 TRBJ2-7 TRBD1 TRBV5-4 CASSAMTGEDEQYF TGTGCCAGCAGCGCGATGACAGGGGAGGACGAGCAGTACTTC
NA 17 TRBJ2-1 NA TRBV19 CASTTVYRLGVHDEQFF TGTGCCAGTACTACGGTGTATCGACTGGGGGTACATGATGAGCAGTTCTTC
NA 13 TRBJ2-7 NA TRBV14 CASSQVGGGEQYF TGTGCCAGCAGCCAAGTAGGGGGAGGCGAGCAGTACTTC
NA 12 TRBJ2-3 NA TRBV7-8 CASSYHADTQYF TGTGCCAGCAGCTACCATGCAGATACGCAGTATTTT
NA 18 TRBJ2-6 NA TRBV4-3 CASSQEVERGTGANVLTF TGCGCCAGCAGCCAAGAGGTGGAGAGGGGAACTGGGGCCAACGTCCTGACTTTC
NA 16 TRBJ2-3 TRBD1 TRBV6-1 CASSDPGTGATDTQYF TGTGCCAGCAGTGACCCCGGGACAGGGGCCACAGATACGCAGTATTTT
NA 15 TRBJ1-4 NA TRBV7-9 CASSGLRDIKEKLFF TGTGCCAGCAGCGGGTTACGGGACATTAAAGAAAAACTGTTTTTT
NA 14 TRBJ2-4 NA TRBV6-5 CASSPDPAKNIQYF TGTGCCAGCAGCCCCGACCCAGCCAAAAACATTCAGTACTTC
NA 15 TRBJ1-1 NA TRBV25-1 CASSEYSRADTEAFF TGTGCCAGCAGTGAATATTCGAGGGCTGACACTGAAGCTTTCTTT
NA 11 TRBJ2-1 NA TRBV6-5 CASSTPDEQFF TGTGCCAGCAGTACCCCCGATGAGCAGTTCTTC
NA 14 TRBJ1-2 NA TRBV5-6 CASSLGGADYGYTF TGTGCCAGCAGCTTGGGCGGGGCGGACTATGGCTACACCTTC
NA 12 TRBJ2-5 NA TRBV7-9 CASSFSWQTQYF TGTGCCAGCAGCTTCTCATGGCAGACCCAGTACTTC
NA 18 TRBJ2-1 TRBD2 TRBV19 CASSIGSGQASSYNEQFF TGTGCCAGTAGTATCGGTAGCGGGCAGGCGAGCTCCTACAATGAGCAGTTCTTC
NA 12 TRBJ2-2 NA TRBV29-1 CTAPGDVGELFF TGCACGGCCCCGGGGGATGTCGGGGAGCTGTTTTTT
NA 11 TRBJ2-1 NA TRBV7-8 CASSFYNEQFF TGTGCCAGCAGCTTCTACAATGAGCAGTTCTTC